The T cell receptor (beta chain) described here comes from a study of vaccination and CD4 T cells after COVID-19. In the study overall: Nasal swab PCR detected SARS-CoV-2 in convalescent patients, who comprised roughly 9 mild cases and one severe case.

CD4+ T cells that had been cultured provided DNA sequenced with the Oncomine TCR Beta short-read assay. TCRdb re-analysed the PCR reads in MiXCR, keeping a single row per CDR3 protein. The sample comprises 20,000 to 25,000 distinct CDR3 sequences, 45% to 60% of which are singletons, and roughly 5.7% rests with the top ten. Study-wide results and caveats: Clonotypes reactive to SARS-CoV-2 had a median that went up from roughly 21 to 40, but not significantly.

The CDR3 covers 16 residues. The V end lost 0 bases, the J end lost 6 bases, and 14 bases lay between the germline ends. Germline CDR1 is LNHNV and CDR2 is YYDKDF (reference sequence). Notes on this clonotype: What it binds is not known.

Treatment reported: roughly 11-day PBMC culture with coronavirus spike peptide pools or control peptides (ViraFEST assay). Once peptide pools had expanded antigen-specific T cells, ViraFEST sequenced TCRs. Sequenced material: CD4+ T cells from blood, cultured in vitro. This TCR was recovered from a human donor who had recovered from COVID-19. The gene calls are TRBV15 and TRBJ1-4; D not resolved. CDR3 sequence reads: CATSRDPGRIDEKLFF. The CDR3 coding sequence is TGTGCCACCAGCAGAGATCCAGGACGGATTGATGAAAAACTGTTTTTT.